This T cell receptor beta chain was recovered during a study of shared clonotypes between healthy human individuals. Regarding the study as a whole: When compared with the clonotypes that were shared by all four sorted-subset donors, the non-shared clonotypes turned out to have lower generation probabilities.

CD8 cells classed as naive were CD45RO-negative and positively selected for CCR7, excluding terminally differentiated effector memory CD45RA+ cells. The donors were all Caucasian adults (living in Nashville, Tennessee). Some clones are missing from TCRdb's copy, which holds only in-frame ones; the method was immunoSEQ multiplex PCR. The repertoire holds 660,000 or so clones, with approximately 96% as singletons. In regard to this clone: As yet, its antigen is unknown.

In germline, CDR1 is SGHNT, CDR2 YENEEA. The CDR3 has 11 amino acids. The clonotype comes from a woman between 25 and 40 years old in good health. Source material: naive CD8+ T cells sorted from blood. The chain has TRBV11-3 and TRBJ1-2, with unresolved D. The CDR3 protein is CAQSSNYGYTF. For the CDR3, the DNA is TGTGCGCAGTCATCTAACTATGGCTACACCTTC.